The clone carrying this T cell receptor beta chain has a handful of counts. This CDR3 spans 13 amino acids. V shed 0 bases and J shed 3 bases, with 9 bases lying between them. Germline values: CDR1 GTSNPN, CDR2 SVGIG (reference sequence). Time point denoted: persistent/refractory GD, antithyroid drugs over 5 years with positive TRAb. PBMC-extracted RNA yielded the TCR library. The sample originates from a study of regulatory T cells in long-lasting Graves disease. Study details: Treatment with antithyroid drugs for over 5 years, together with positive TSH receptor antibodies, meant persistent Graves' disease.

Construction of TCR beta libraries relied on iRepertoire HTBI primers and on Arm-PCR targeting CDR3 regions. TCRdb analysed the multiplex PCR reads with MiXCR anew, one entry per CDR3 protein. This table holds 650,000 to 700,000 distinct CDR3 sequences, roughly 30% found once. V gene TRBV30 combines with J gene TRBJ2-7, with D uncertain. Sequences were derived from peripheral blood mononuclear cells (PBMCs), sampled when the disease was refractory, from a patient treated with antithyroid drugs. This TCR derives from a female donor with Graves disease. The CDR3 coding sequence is TGTGCCTGGAGTGTTGGACGGAACTACGAGCAGTACTTC. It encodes CAWSVGRNYEQYF.